The 14 T cell receptor beta chains below come from one sample, sequenced in a study of post-analysis software for immune sequencing data. For these TCRs, the target antigens are not known. Every TCR beta cDNA library bore unique molecular identifiers. Each CDR3 protein is one row after TCRdb ran MiXCR on the PCR reads. The sample lists some 890,000 distinct CDR3 sequences, around 53% occurring once. Study-wide results and limits: Four or five TRBV segments occurring more often in patients than controls included TRBV5-6, TRBV5-1 and TRBV20-1.

Sequencing was done on a sample of blood. The receptors derive from a girl aged 5 to 17 with multiple sclerosis.

A word on this clonotype: Germline is not matched at one junction end, which may reflect a read error. The chain links TRBV12-3 or TRBV12-4 to TRBJ1-1; maybe TRBD1 (6 bases). The CDR3 spans 17 residues. For the CDR3, the DNA is TGTGCCGGCAGTTTAGTACAGGGCGGGTTGATGAACACTGAAGCTTTCTTT. Protein: CAGSLVQGGLMNTEAFF.

This clonotype was seen more than once but under ten times. This chain links TRBV20-1 with TRBJ2-5; D unresolved. Trimming removed 3 bases from V and 2 bases from J, with 16 bases in between. The CDR3 loop spans 15 amino acids. From germline, CDR1 is DFQATT and CDR2 SNEGSKA (reference sequence). CDR3 DNA sequence: TGCAGTGCTAGGGCATTTGGGCAACCTCAAGAGACCCAGTACTTC. It yields the protein CSARAFGQPQETQYF.

This rearrangement joins TRBV7-9 to TRBJ1-5, with TRBD1 matching 10 bases. From germline, CDR1 is SEHNR and CDR2 FQNEAQ (reference sequence). CDR3 length equals 16 residues. The junction had 3 bases not matched to a gene; V was cut back by 4 bases and J by 0 bases. Here the CDR3 DNA reads TGTGCCAGCAGCTCATGGACAGGGGGTAGCAATCAGCCCCAGCATTTT. Encoded protein: CASSSWTGGSNQPQHF.

The rearrangement uses TRBV15 and TRBJ2-1, with D possibly being TRBD2 (6 bases). The V gene's germline CDR1 is LNHNV and CDR2 YYDKDF (reference sequence). The CDR3 runs 14 residues. V lost 4 bases and J 4 bases, leaving 11 bases between the germline ends. In DNA form, the CDR3 reads TGTGCCACCAGCATGTCAGGGAGGTACAATGAGCAGTTCTTC. As protein: CATSMSGRYNEQFF.

Ten or more counts support this clonotype. This chain connects TRBV6-5 to TRBJ2-7; D tentatively reads TRBD1 or TRBD2 (5 bases each). The germline V gene encodes CDR1 MNHEY and CDR2 SVGAGI. The CDR3 consists of 14 residues. V gave up 2 bases and J gave up 5 bases, with 13 bases separating them. CDR3 DNA sequence: TGTGCCAGCAGTTACGCCGGGACGCCCCACGAGCAGTACTTC. As protein: CASSYAGTPHEQYF.

V usage is TRBV7-2 and J usage is TRBJ2-1; D call uncertain. The CDR3 is 13 amino acids. V was cut by 6 bases and J by 3 bases, with 9 bases left in between. The germline gives CDR1 SGHTA, CDR2 FQGNSA. The CDR3: CASRIGVYNEQFF. CDR3 DNA sequence: TGTGCCAGCAGAATCGGCGTCTACAATGAGCAGTTCTTC.

A few counts support this clonotype. This chain uses TRBV27 with TRBJ2-7, with TRBD2 identical over 10 bases. The CDR3 extends over 16 amino acids. CDR1 and CDR2 (germline): MNHEY, SMNVEV (reference sequence). V shed 5 bases and J 2 bases; nucleotides not matched to a gene: 9. CDR3 nucleotide sequence: TGTGCCAGCAGTCACCTACTAGCGGGGAACCCCTACGAGCAGTACTTC. Its protein is CASSHLLAGNPYEQYF.

This clonotype has just a few counts. The V and J genes are TRBV29-1 and TRBJ1-2, with a possible D match to TRBD1 (6 bases). V was clipped by 6 bases and J by 0 bases, with 14 bases between them. Germline V gene data show CDR1 as SQVTM and CDR2 as ANQGSEA. The CDR3 has 14 amino acids. Here the CDR3 reads CSVAQGTANYGYTF. DNA for the CDR3: TGCAGCGTAGCACAGGGTACAGCTAACTATGGCTACACCTTC.

V usage is TRBV20-1 and J usage is TRBJ2-3; 9 nucleotides align to TRBD2. The junction had 12 bases not matched to a gene; V was cut back by 6 bases and J by 2 bases. The CDR3 runs 16 residues. Germline loops: CDR1 DFQATT, CDR2 SNEGSKA (reference sequence). Here the CDR3 DNA reads TGCAGTGCCGCACCGACCGGGACTAGCCTCACAGATACGCAGTATTTT. Translating it yields CSAAPTGTSLTDTQYF.

This clonotype has only a few counts. The V and J genes are TRBV7-9 and TRBJ2-1; 7 bases line up with TRBD1. CDR1 is SEHNR, CDR2 FQNEAQ, per germline (reference sequence). V shed 5 bases, J shed 7 bases, and the junction held 17 bases outside the gene matches. The CDR3 runs 17 residues. This CDR3 reads CASSPRQGVTGGNEQFF. CDR3 DNA: TGTGCCAGCAGCCCCCGTCAGGGGGTTACGGGCGGGAATGAGCAGTTCTTC.

On this clonotype itself: An end of the junction differs from the germline gene, which may be a read error. The V call is TRBV4-2, the J call TRBJ2-7; TRBD1 aligns across 9 bases. Germline V gene data show CDR1 as LGHNA and CDR2 as YNFKEQ. CDR3 length equals 16 residues. The CDR3 region is CASTQERDRVPYEQYF. The CDR3 nucleotides read TGTGCCAGCACCCAAGAAAGGGACAGGGTTCCCTACGAGCAGTACTTC.

This chain joins TRBV2 and TRBJ1-1, with D unclear. V lost 7 bases, J lost 0 bases, and 6 bases lay in between. Germline V gives CDR1 SNHLY, CDR2 FYNNEI. The CDR3 is made up of 12 amino acids. The CDR3 sequence is CASIGLNTEAFF. The DNA for the CDR3 is TGTGCCAGCATAGGATTGAACACTGAAGCTTTCTTT.

J is TRBJ2-3 and V is TRBV7-6; 8 bases map to TRBD2. Looked up from germline, CDR1 is SGHVS and CDR2 is FNYEAQ. The CDR3 contains 17 residues. The CDR3 loop is CATRPPRGSGRTDTQYF. CDR3 bases: TGTGCTACCCGACCCCCGCGGGGGAGCGGGAGAACAGATACGCAGTATTTT.

This chain uses TRBV12-3 or TRBV12-4 with TRBJ1-1, with D maybe TRBD1 (6 bases). With 3 bases removed from V and 2 bases from J, the gap between germline ends came to 10 bases. The CDR3 sequence is 14 residues long. The CDR3 spells CASSFSGANTEAFF. The CDR3 coding sequence is TGTGCCAGCAGTTTCTCGGGGGCCAACACTGAAGCTTTCTTT.